The 2 T cell receptor beta chains given below trace back to one sample, sequenced in a study of technical replicates of blood from a few donors. Profiling relied on immunoSEQ multiplex PCR, and the TCRdb table lists in-frame clones only, not all of them. Counted here are around 100,000 clones, just under 95% occurring once; the ten biggest clones make up roughly 0.35%. Sample: T cells isolated from PBMCs. The receptors were gathered from a human donor in good health.

In its sample, this clone was seen once. V usage is TRBV4-2 and J usage is TRBJ2-7, with D possibly matching TRBD2 (5 bases). The CDR3 sequence is 15 residues long. V was trimmed by 5 bases and J by 2 bases, leaving 16 bases between them. Germline CDR1 is LGHNA and CDR2 is YNFKEQ. CDR3 protein: CASSSLGSETYEQYF. The DNA of the CDR3 is TGTGCCAGCAGCTCCTTAGGTAGCGAAACCTACGAGCAGTACTTC.

The rearrangement joins TRBV5-1 to TRBJ2-7; TRBD2 aligns across 11 bases. The CDR3 runs to 16 residues. CDR1 and CDR2 from the germline V gene are SGHRS and YFSETQ. V shed 1 base and J 4 bases; nucleotides not matched to a gene: 7. As DNA, the CDR3 is TGCGCCAGCAGCTTGATCACTAGCGGGAGTGATTACGAGCAGTACTTC. Encoded protein: CASSLITSGSDYEQYF. The full variable domain, in which reference TRBV5-1 and TRBJ2-7 provide the parts outside the CDR3, is KAGVTQTPRYLIKTRGQQVTLSCSPISGHRSVSWYQQTPGQGLQFLFEYFSETQRNKGNFPGRFSGRQFSNSRSEMNVSTLELGDSALYLCASSLITSGSDYEQYFGPGTRLTVT.